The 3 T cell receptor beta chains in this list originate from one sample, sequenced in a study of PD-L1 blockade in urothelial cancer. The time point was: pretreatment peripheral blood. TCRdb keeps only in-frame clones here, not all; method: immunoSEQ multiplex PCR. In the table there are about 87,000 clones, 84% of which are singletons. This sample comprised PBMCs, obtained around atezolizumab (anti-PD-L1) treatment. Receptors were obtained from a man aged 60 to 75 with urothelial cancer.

The CDR3 DNA reads as TGTGCCAGTAGTACCCCTCCCGGTAATCAGCCCCAGCATTTT. It codes for CASSTPPGNQPQHF. The rearrangement joins TRBV19 to TRBJ1-5; D is ambiguous. V was trimmed by 4 bases and J by 4 bases, leaving 11 bases between them. The CDR3 is 14 amino acids. Per germline, CDR1 LNHDA and CDR2 SQIVND (reference sequence). Based on the CDR3 plus reference TRBV19 and TRBJ1-5, the full variable domain is DGGITQSPKYLFRKEGQNVTLSCEQNLNHDAMYWYRQDPGQGLRLIYYSQIVNDFQKGDIAEGYSVSREKKESFPLTVTSAQKNPTAFYLCASSTPPGNQPQHFGDGTRLSIL.

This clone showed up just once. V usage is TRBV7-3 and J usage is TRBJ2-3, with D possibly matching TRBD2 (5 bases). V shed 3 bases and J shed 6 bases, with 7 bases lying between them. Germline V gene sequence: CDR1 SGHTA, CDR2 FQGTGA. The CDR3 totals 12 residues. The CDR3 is CASSFGSDTQYF. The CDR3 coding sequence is TGTGCCAGCAGCTTTGGGAGTGATACGCAGTATTTT. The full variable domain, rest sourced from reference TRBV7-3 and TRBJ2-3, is GAGVSQTPSNKVTEKGKYVELRCDPISGHTALYWYRQSLGQGPEFLIYFQGTGAADDSGLPNDRFFAVRPEGSVSTLKIQRTERGDSAVYLCASSFGSDTQYFGPGTRLTVL.

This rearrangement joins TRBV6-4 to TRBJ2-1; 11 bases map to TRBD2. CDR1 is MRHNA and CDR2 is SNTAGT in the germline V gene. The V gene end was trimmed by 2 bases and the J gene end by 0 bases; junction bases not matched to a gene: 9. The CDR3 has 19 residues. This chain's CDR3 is CASSDRASGGRSSYNEQFF. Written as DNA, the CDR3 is TGTGCCAGCAGTGACAGGGCTAGCGGGGGGCGCAGCTCCTACAATGAGCAGTTCTTC.